This TCR beta chain emerged from a study of OX40 agonist ivuxolimab in advanced cancers. Trimming took off 0 bases at V and 8 bases at J, with 13 bases between the two ends. This CDR3 contains 15 residues. CDR1 SGHTA and CDR2 FQGTGA come from the germline V gene. Data came from immunoSEQ multiplex PCR; TCRdb stores just in-frame clones and leaves some out. The sample has 65,000 to 95,000 clones; approximately 85% are singletons. The source is an adult with an advanced solid tumor such as melanoma, head and neck, liver or kidney cancer. The specimen was CD4+ or CD8+ T cells sorted from blood, collected in a trial of the OX40 agonist ivuxolimab. The chain combines TRBV7-3 with TRBJ1-4; maybe TRBD1 (5 bases). The CDR3 DNA reads TGTGCCAGCAGCTTAACAGGGCAGGGTTGCGAAAAACTGTTTTTT. Its translation is CASSLTGQGCEKLFF. The entire variable domain, with the rest obtained from reference TRBV7-3 and TRBJ1-4, is as follows: GAGVSQTPSNKVTEKGKYVELRCDPISGHTALYWYRQSLGQGPEFLIYFQGTGAADDSGLPNDRFFAVRPEGSVSTLKIQRTERGDSAVYLCASSLTGQGCEKLFFGSGTQLSVL.